Below, 12 T cell receptor beta chains from the same sample are listed, as sequenced in a study of CD8 T cells in Susac syndrome. Random-hexamer reverse transcription was applied to roughly 0.5 to 1 ug RNA. In TCRdb, the immunoSEQ multiplex PCR reads were re-called with MiXCR into one record per CDR3 protein. The sample shows approximately 120,000 distinct CDR3 sequences, around 96% of them seen only once. The sequencing sample was made of CD4+ T cells from PBMCs. Every receptor here comes from a human donor in good health.

This sequence joins TRBV3-1 and TRBJ2-5; 8 bases match TRBD2. There are 14 residues in the CDR3. V was pared by 3 bases and J by 5 bases, with 5 bases of the junction left unmatched. CDR1 and CDR2 (germline): LGHDT, YNNKEL (reference sequence). CDR3: CASSHAGGRETQYF. The CDR3 region has the DNA TGTGCCAGCAGCCACGCGGGAGGCCGGGAGACCCAGTACTTC.

The rearrangement joins TRBV12-3 or TRBV12-4 to TRBJ1-5; 7 bases align to TRBD1. This CDR3 is built from 16 residues. The V gene end was trimmed by 6 bases and the J gene end by 3 bases; junction bases not matched to a gene: 11. In nucleotides, the CDR3 is TGTGCCAGCAGCCCCCGGACAGGCTTGAACAATCAGCCCCAGCATTTT. Its translation is CASSPRTGLNNQPQHF.

This clonotype has just a few counts. The rearrangement joins TRBV7-9 to TRBJ2-7; no clear D. Germline lookup yields CDR1 SEHNR and CDR2 FQNEAQ (reference sequence). V was cut by 9 bases and J by 7 bases, with 13 bases left in between. This CDR3 has 11 amino acids. In DNA, the CDR3 is TGTGCCAGTTCAGATTGGGGAGAGCAGTACTTC. It specifies CASSDWGEQYF.

This chain uses TRBV5-1 with TRBJ2-5, with D unresolved. Germline V gives CDR1 SGHRS, CDR2 YFSETQ. The germline V and J ends were trimmed by 2 bases and 0 bases, with 5 bases remaining between them. The CDR3 is 13 residues long. CDR3 in amino acids: CASSFDHQETQYF. For the CDR3, the DNA is TGCGCCAGCAGCTTTGACCACCAAGAGACCCAGTACTTC.

This chain links TRBV5-6 with TRBJ2-7; D not resolved. The germline V gene encodes CDR1 SGHDT and CDR2 YYEEEE. V lost 0 bases, J lost 0 bases, and 7 bases lay in between. This CDR3 comprises 14 residues. The CDR3 is CASSLDPSSYEQYF. DNA for the CDR3: TGTGCCAGCAGCTTGGATCCCAGCTCCTACGAGCAGTACTTC.

This chain links TRBV7-9 with TRBJ2-3; no clear D gene. Trimming removed 5 bases at V and 6 bases at J, with 6 bases between. This CDR3 region has 11 residues. Per the germline V gene, CDR1 is SEHNR and CDR2 is FQNEAQ (reference sequence). The CDR3 reads CASSPQDTQYF. The CDR3 DNA sequence: TGTGCCAGCAGCCCCCAGGATACGCAGTATTTT.

The chain employs TRBV7-9 and TRBJ2-1; 11 bases are shared with TRBD2. CDR1 is SEHNR, CDR2 FQNEAQ, per germline (reference sequence). Trimming removed 4 bases from V and 5 bases from J; junction bases left unmatched: 7. This CDR3 is built from 16 residues. The CDR3 DNA follows: TGTGCCAGCAGCTCCGTTAGCGGGAGGGCGAACAATGAGCAGTTCTTC. Translated: CASSSVSGRANNEQFF.

This rearrangement joins TRBV20-1 to TRBJ2-2, with 7 bases aligning to TRBD2. Germline trimming cut 3 bases from V and 2 bases from J; bases unmatched to any gene: 6. Germline V gene data show CDR1 as DFQATT and CDR2 as SNEGSKA (reference sequence). The CDR3 extends over 15 amino acids. CDR3 region: CSASLASGNTGELFF. The CDR3 nucleotides read TGCAGTGCTAGCTTAGCTAGCGGCAACACCGGGGAGCTGTTTTTT.

V and J are TRBV6-5 and TRBJ1-1; D call uncertain. The germline V and J ends were trimmed by 0 bases and 1 base, with 15 bases remaining between them. Per the germline V gene, CDR1 is MNHEY and CDR2 is SVGAGI. The CDR3 extends over 17 amino acids. This CDR3 is CASSYSSVWSANTEAFF. CDR3 DNA: TGTGCCAGCAGTTACTCTTCAGTGTGGAGCGCGAACACTGAAGCTTTCTTT.

V and J are TRBV29-1 and TRBJ1-3; 8 positions match TRBD1. Germline assignment: CDR1 SQVTM and CDR2 ANQGSEA. V lost 7 bases to trimming and J lost 3 bases; unmatched junction nucleotides: 8. CDR3 size: 14 residues. The CDR3 loop is CSAAMDRDGNTIYF. Written as DNA, the CDR3 is TGCAGCGCAGCCATGGACAGGGATGGAAACACCATATATTTT.

The CDR3 sequence is CSAIPRGVPYNEQFF. In DNA form, the CDR3 reads TGCAGTGCAATTCCCAGGGGGGTGCCGTACAATGAGCAGTTCTTC. The chain links TRBV20-1 to TRBJ2-1, with a possible D match to TRBD1 (7 bases). Germline values: CDR1 DFQATT, CDR2 SNEGSKA (reference sequence). V lost 6 bases and J lost 4, with 19 bases in between. The CDR3 consists of 15 residues.

V usage is TRBV20-1 and J usage is TRBJ1-2; no reliable D call. Germline-derived CDR1 and CDR2 are DFQATT and SNEGSKA (reference sequence). This CDR3 has 14 residues. With 2 bases removed from V and 4 bases from J, the gap between germline ends came to 14 bases. This CDR3 reads CSARFAGKGYGYTF. The CDR3 DNA reads TGCAGTGCTAGATTTGCCGGGAAGGGCTATGGCTACACCTTC.